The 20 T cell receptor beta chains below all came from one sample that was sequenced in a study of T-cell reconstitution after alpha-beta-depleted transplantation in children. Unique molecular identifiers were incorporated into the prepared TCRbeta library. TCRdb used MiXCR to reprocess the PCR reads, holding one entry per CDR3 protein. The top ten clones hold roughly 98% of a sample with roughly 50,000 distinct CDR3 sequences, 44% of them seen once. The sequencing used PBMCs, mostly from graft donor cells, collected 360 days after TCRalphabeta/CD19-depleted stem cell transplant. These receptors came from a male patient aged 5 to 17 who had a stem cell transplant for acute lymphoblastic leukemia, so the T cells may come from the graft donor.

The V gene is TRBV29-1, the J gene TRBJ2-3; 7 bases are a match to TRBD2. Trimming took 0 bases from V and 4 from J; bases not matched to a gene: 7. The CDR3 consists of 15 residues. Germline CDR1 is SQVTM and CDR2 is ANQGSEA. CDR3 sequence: CSVEDPERESDTQYF. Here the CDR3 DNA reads TGCAGCGTTGAAGATCCTGAGCGGGAATCAGATACGCAGTATTTT.

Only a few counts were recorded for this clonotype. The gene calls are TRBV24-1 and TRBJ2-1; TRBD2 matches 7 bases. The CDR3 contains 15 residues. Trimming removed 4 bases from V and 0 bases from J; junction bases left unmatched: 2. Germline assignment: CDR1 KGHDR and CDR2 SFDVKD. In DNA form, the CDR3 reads TGTGCCACCAGTGAGCGGGAGAGCTCCTACAATGAGCAGTTCTTC. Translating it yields CATSERESSYNEQFF.

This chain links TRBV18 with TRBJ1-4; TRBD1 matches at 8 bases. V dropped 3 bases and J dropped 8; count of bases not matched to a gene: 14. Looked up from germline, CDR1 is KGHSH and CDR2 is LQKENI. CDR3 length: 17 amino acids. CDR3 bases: TGTGCCAGCTCACCTACGTCAGGACAGGGAAGGGAGGAAAAACTGTTTTTT. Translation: CASSPTSGQGREEKLFF.

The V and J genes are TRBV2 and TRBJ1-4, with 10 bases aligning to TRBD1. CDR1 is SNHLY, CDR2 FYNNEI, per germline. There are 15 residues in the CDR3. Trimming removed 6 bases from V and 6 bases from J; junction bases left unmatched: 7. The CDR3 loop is CASRARDRGYEKLFF. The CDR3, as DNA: TGTGCCAGCAGAGCCCGGGACAGGGGATATGAAAAACTGTTTTTT.

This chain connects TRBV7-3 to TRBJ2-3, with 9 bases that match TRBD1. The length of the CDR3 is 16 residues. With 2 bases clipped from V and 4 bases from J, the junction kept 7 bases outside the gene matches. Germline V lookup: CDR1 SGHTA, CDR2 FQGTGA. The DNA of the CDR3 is TGTGCCAGCAGCTTACCGGGGGACAGGGCAGCAGATACGCAGTATTTT. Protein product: CASSLPGDRAADTQYF.

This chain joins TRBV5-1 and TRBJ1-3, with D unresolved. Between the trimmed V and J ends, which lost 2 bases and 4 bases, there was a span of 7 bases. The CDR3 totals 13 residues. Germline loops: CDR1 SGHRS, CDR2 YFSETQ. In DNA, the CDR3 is TGCGCCAGCAGCTTAGGCGAAGGAAACACCATATATTTT. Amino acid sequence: CASSLGEGNTIYF.

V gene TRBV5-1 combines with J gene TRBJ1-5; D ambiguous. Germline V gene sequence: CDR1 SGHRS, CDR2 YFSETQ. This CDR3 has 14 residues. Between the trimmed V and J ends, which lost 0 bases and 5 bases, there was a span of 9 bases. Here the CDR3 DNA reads TGCGCCAGCAGCTTGGAAGGCCAGGATCAGCCCCAGCATTTT. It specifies CASSLEGQDQPQHF.

This CDR3 is CSARDTGQGQPQHF. As DNA, the CDR3 is TGCAGTGCTAGAGATACAGGGCAAGGTCAGCCCCAGCATTTT. This chain links TRBV20-1 with TRBJ1-5, with a weak D call TRBD1 (6 bases). This CDR3 spans 14 amino acids. CDR1 is DFQATT and CDR2 is SNEGSKA in the germline V gene (reference sequence). V was cut by 0 bases and J by 6 bases, with 12 bases left in between.

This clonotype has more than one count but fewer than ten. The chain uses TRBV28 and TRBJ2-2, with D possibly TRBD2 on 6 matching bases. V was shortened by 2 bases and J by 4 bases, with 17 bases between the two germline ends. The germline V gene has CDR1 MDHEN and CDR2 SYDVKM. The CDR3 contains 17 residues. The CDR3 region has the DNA TGTGCCAGCAGTTTAGCCTTCGAGACTAGTTTCACCGGGGAGCTGTTTTTT. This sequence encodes CASSLAFETSFTGELFF. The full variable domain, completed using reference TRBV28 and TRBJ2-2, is DVKVTQSSRYLVKRTGEKVFLECVQDMDHENMFWYRQDPGLGLRLIYFSYDVKMKEKGDIPEGYSVSREKKERFSLILESASTNQTSMYLCASSLAFETSFTGELFFGEGSRLTVL.

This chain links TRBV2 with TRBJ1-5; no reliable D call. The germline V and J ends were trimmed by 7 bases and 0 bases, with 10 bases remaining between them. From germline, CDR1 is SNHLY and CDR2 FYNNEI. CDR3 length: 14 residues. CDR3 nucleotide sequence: TGTGCCAGCAAAGGATCTTATAGCAATCAGCCCCAGCATTTT. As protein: CASKGSYSNQPQHF.

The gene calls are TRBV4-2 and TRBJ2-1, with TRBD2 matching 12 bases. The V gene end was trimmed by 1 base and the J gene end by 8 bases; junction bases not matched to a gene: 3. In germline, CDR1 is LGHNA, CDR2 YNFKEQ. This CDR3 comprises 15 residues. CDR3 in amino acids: CASSQGLAGVDEQFF. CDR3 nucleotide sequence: TGTGCCAGCAGCCAAGGACTAGCGGGAGTCGATGAGCAGTTCTTC.

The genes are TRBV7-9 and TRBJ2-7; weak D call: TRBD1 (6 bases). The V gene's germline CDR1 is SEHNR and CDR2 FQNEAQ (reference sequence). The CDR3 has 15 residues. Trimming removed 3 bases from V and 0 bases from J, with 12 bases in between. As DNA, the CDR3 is TGTGCCAGCAGCTTGGACGACAGGAGCTCCTACGAGCAGTACTTC. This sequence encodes CASSLDDRSSYEQYF.

The CDR3 bases are TGTGCCACGTCAACAGGGGATTACGAGCAGTACTTC. Translated: CATSTGDYEQYF. The chain joins TRBV7-6 to TRBJ2-7; 7 bases match TRBD1. Per the germline V gene, CDR1 is SGHVS and CDR2 is FNYEAQ. The CDR3 totals 12 residues. V lost 10 bases to trimming and J lost 4 bases; unmatched junction nucleotides: 7. Drawing the rest from reference TRBV7-6 and TRBJ2-7, the complete variable domain is GAGVSQSPRYKVTKRGQDVALRCDPISGHVSLYWYRQALGQGPEFLTYFNYEAQQDKSGLPNDRFSAERPEGSISTLTIQRTEQRDSAMYRCATSTGDYEQYFGPGTRLTVT.

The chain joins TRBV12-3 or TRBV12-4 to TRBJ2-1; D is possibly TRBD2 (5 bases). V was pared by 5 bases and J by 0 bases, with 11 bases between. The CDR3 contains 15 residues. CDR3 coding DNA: TGTGCCAGCAGTCGAGCGGATAGCTCCTACAATGAGCAGTTCTTC. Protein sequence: CASSRADSSYNEQFF.

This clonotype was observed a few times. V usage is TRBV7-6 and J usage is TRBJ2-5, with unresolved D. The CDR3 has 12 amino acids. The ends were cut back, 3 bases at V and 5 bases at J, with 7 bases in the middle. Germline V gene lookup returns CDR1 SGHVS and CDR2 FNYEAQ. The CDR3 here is CASSLVEETQYF. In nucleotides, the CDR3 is TGTGCCAGCAGCTTGGTCGAGGAGACCCAGTACTTC.

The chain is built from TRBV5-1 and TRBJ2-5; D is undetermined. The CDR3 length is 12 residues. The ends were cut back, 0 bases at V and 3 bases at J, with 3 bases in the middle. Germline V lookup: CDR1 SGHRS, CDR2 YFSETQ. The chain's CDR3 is CASSLDEETQYF. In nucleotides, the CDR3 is TGCGCCAGCAGCTTGGATGAAGAGACCCAGTACTTC.

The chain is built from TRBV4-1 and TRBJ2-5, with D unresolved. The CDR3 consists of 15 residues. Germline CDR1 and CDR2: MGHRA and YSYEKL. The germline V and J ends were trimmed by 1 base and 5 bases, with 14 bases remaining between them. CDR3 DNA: TGCGCCAGCAGCCAAGTGTTCCCAAAACAGGAGACCCAGTACTTC. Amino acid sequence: CASSQVFPKQETQYF.

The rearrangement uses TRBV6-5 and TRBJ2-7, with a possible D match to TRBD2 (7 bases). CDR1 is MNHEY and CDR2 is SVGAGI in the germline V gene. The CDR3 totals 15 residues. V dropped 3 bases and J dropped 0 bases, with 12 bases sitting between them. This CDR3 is CASSYRGGSSYEQYF. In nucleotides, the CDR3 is TGTGCCAGCAGTTATAGGGGGGGGAGCTCCTACGAGCAGTACTTC.

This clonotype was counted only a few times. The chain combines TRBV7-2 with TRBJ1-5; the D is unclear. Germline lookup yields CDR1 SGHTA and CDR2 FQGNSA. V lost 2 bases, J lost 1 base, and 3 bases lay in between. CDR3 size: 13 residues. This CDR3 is CASSLLSNQPQHF. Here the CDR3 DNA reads TGTGCCAGCAGCTTACTCAGCAATCAGCCCCAGCATTTT.

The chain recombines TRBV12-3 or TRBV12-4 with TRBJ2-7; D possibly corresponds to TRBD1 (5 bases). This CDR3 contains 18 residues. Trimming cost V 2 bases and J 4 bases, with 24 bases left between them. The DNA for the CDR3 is TGTGCCAGCAGTTTAAAGGCCCCACAGGTGCCTCTGGCTTACGAGCAGTACTTC. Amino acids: CASSLKAPQVPLAYEQYF.